This entry describes one TCR beta chain. These data are taken from a study of PD-L1 blockade in urothelial cancer. As for the study in general: Patients commenced intravenous atezolizumab, 1,200 mg every 3 weeks, in about 2014. At 3 weeks (second dose) and 6 weeks after starting treatment, blood was analyzed.

Every PCR was spiked with synthetic TCR analog templates. TCRdb's table, derived via immunoSEQ multiplex PCR, lists solely in-frame clones and lacks some. The table lists 25,000 to 30,000 clones, around 87% of them singletons. The CDR3 covers 15 residues. Looked up from germline, CDR1 is SGDLS and CDR2 is YYNGEE. J was trimmed by 5 bases and V by 4 bases; bases with no gene match: 9. The V call is TRBV9, the J call TRBJ2-1; 7 positions agree with TRBD1. The sample was PBMCs, taken around atezolizumab (anti-PD-L1) treatment. The TCR comes from a man in his fifties or sixties with urothelial cancer. CDR3 region: CASSSFGTDNNEQFF. The CDR3 region has the DNA TGTGCCAGCAGCTCTTTCGGGACAGATAACAATGAGCAGTTCTTC.